This TCR beta chain was identified in a study of PD-L1 blockade in urothelial cancer. At the level of the study: Prior chemotherapy regimens per patient numbered 0 to 3.

Clones were read by immunoSEQ multiplex PCR, and TCRdb kept only the in-frame ones, dropping some. This table has 40,000 or so clones, around 80% appearing once. Time point reported: peripheral blood 6 weeks after treatment start. J gave up 5 bases and V 6 bases, and 6 bases lay outside the gene matches. Germline CDR1 LNHDA, CDR2 SQIVND (reference sequence). The CDR3 spans 14 residues. This TCR came from a man between 60 and 70 years old with urothelial cancer. Sample: PBMCs, taken around atezolizumab (anti-PD-L1) treatment. The chain uses TRBV19 and TRBJ2-1; 8 nucleotides match TRBD2. The CDR3: CASRWSGRDNEQFF. CDR3 coding DNA: TGTGCCAGTAGGTGGAGCGGGAGAGACAATGAGCAGTTCTTC.